These T cell receptor beta chains were read from a single sample in a study of regulatory T cells in long-lasting Graves disease. TCRdb independently ran MiXCR on the multiplex PCR reads; one entry per CDR3 protein. The sample contains approximately 470,000 distinct CDR3 sequences, about a sixth of which appear only once. The same sample was also studied in work on T cells in Graves' hyperthyroidism and ophthalmopathy.

The sample here was peripheral blood mononuclear cells (PBMCs), taken at new diagnosis, from a patient treated with antithyroid drugs. All receptors come from a man aged 35 to 55 with Graves disease. The CDR3 runs from the conserved cysteine through the conserved F or W. The D gene is left open where the match is weak. Part of the rows lack a size; the others show once, few, many or a class for expanded clones.

D gene	V gene	J gene	clone size	CDR3 DNA	CDR3 protein
.	TRBV7-3	TRBJ2-1	many	TGTGCCAGCAGCTTAACTCAACTGGATGAGCAGTTCTTC	CASSLTQLDEQFF
TRBD2	TRBV12-3/TRBV12-4	TRBJ2-1	many	TGTGCCAGCAGTTCGACTAGCTTCCATGAGCAGTTCTTC	CASSSTSFHEQFF
.	TRBV7-2	TRBJ2-1	many	TGTGCCAGCAGCTCTAGCGTGGGTGCCTACAATGAGCAGTTCTTC	CASSSSVGAYNEQFF
.	TRBV6-1	TRBJ1-4	few	TGTGCCAGCAGTGATTCTGGGTTCGGTGAAAAACTGTTTTTT	CASSDSGFGEKLFF
.	TRBV9	TRBJ2-3	few	TGTGCCAGCAGCGTAGAATCGAGCGGGAGCACAGATACGCAGTATTTT	CASSVESSGSTDTQYF
.	TRBV19	TRBJ2-7	.	TGTGCCAGTAGTAACCCCTGGGCAGAAGACTACGAGCAGTACTTC	CASSNPWAEDYEQYF
.	TRBV3-1	TRBJ2-7	many	TGTGCCAGCAGAACAAAGGGGGAGATGTACTTC	CASRTKGEMYF
.	TRBV11-2	TRBJ2-4	many	TGTGCCAGCAGCCCAGGGGTCCATTCTAACATTCAGTACTTC	CASSPGVHSNIQYF
.	TRBV19	TRBJ2-6	few	TGTGCCAGTAGTATGGCTAGGGAGGCCAACGTCCTGACTTTC	CASSMAREANVLTF
.	TRBV28	TRBJ1-5	.	TGTGCCAGCAGCCTACCAGGGAATTATCAGCCCCAGCATTTT	CASSLPGNYQPQHF
.	TRBV13	TRBJ1-3	many	TGTGCCAGCAGCTCACGCGGGGTACCTGGAAACACCATATATTTT	CASSSRGVPGNTIYF
.	TRBV20-1	TRBJ2-3	many	TGCAGTGCACCAGGGAGCACAGATACGCAGTATTTT	CSAPGSTDTQYF
TRBD1	TRBV2	TRBJ2-1	many	TGTGCCAGCAGTGAGGGACAGTCGTATGAGCAGTTCTTC	CASSEGQSYEQFF
.	TRBV12-3/TRBV12-4	TRBJ2-7	many	TGTGCCAGCAGCGACCGGGACCCCCCCTACGAGCAGTACTTC	CASSDRDPPYEQYF
.	TRBV3-1	TRBJ2-5	many	TGTGCCAGCAGCAGCCAACAGGTGGACAGAAGGCCGACCCAGTACTTC	CASSSQQVDRRPTQYF
.	TRBV3-1	TRBJ2-3	many	TGTGCCAGCAGCCCGGACAGCCTAGGGACGCAGTATTTT	CASSPDSLGTQYF
.	TRBV6-2/TRBV6-3	TRBJ2-3	.	TGTGCCAGCAGTGCGGCGGTTAGCACAGATACGCAGTATTTT	CASSAAVSTDTQYF
.	TRBV3-1	TRBJ2-2	.	TGTGCCAGCAGCCACGGGCGGGAGAGGGGGAGGGGATTCACCGGGGAGCTGTTTTTT	CASSHGRERGRGFTGELFF
TRBD2	TRBV20-1	TRBJ2-1	.	TGCAGTGCTGTTCCGGAACTAGCGGAACGGGAGCAGTTCTTC	CSAVPELAEREQFF
.	TRBV20-1	TRBJ2-7	many	TGCAGTGCTAGGGACAGAATACCTACCCACGAGCAGTACTTC	CSARDRIPTHEQYF
.	TRBV20-1	TRBJ2-7	many	TGCAGTGCTAGGGGCCCGGGCAGGGCCCACGAGCAGTACTTC	CSARGPGRAHEQYF
.	TRBV5-1	TRBJ2-1	many	TGCGCCAGCAGCGCCGAGCAGGCCCTAGGAGGTGAGCAGTTCTTC	CASSAEQALGGEQFF
.	TRBV20-1	TRBJ2-1	few	TGCAGTGCTCGCCGGACTGAGTTGGTGCAGTTCTTC	CSARRTELVQFF
TRBD2	TRBV28	TRBJ2-3	once	TGTGCCAGCAGTTCCGGGACTAGCGGGAGACTGGATACGCAGTATTTT	CASSSGTSGRLDTQYF
.	TRBV10-3	TRBJ2-2	.	TGTGCCGTCAGTATTCAGGGTCCCGGGGAGCTGTTTTTT	CAVSIQGPGELFF
.	TRBV29-1	TRBJ1-2	.	TGCAGCGTTGATAGAGGCGGAAACTATGGCTACACCTTC	CSVDRGGNYGYTF
TRBD2	TRBV12-3/TRBV12-4	TRBJ2-7	many	TGTGCCAGCAGTTTCGGAGCGGGAGCTAGGAACGAGCAGTACTTC	CASSFGAGARNEQYF
TRBD2	TRBV20-1	TRBJ2-3	many	TGCAGTGCTAGGGGAGGGTGGAGCACAGATACGCAGTATTTT	CSARGGWSTDTQYF